This entry lists 13 T cell receptor beta chains sequenced from one sample in a study of PD-L1 blockade in urothelial cancer. Repertoires were generated with immunoSEQ multiplex PCR, while TCRdb's copy carries only in-frame clones and drops some. Here the sample spans tens of thousands of clones, 87% being singletons. Sample: PBMCs, taken around atezolizumab (anti-PD-L1) treatment. These receptors were obtained from a woman in her 70s with urothelial cancer.

This clone came up once. DNA for the CDR3: TGTGCCAGCTCATCCCAGTCCGGACAGGGGGCTGATCAGCCCCAGCATTTT. This translates into CASSSQSGQGADQPQHF. This chain links TRBV18 with TRBJ1-5; 11 positions agree with TRBD1. This CDR3 region has 17 residues. The V gene end was trimmed by 5 bases and the J gene end by 5 bases; junction bases not matched to a gene: 11. The germline gives CDR1 KGHSH, CDR2 LQKENI.

This clone has a single count. The chain is built from TRBV2 and TRBJ2-1; tentatively, D is TRBD1 (5 bases). Germline V gene lookup returns CDR1 SNHLY and CDR2 FYNNEI. This CDR3 is 12 amino acids long. Trimming removed 5 bases from V and 9 bases from J, with 11 bases in between. For the CDR3, the DNA is TGTGCCAGCAGTCCGACAGACATTGAGCAGTTCTTC. Its translation is CASSPTDIEQFF. The full variable domain, completed using reference TRBV2 and TRBJ2-1, is EPEVTQTPSHQVTQMGQEVILRCVPISNHLYFYWYRQILGQKVEFLVSFYNNEISEKSEIFDDQFSVERPDGSNFTLKIRSTKLEDSAMYFCASSPTDIEQFFGPGTRLTVL.

This sequence joins TRBV18 and TRBJ1-1; D remains ambiguous. Germline loops: CDR1 KGHSH, CDR2 LQKENI. The CDR3 has 15 residues. The ends were cut back, 3 bases at V and 0 bases at J, with 11 bases in the middle. As DNA, the CDR3 is TGTGCCAGCTCACCGCGGGCGGATATGAACACTGAAGCTTTCTTT. It encodes CASSPRADMNTEAFF.

The chain has TRBV5-1 and TRBJ2-7; D is perhaps TRBD2 (6 bases). Germline V gene lookup returns CDR1 SGHRS and CDR2 YFSETQ. CDR3 length equals 14 residues. Deletions cut 5 bases from V and 0 bases from J, with 12 bases between. The CDR3 DNA follows: TGCGCCAGCAGGTACGGGGACTTCTCCTACGAGCAGTACTTC. It specifies CASRYGDFSYEQYF.

This chain uses TRBV5-1 with TRBJ2-1, with 8 bases aligning to TRBD2. Germline V CDR1 and CDR2: SGHRS, YFSETQ. V shed 3 bases and J 6 bases; nucleotides not matched to a gene: 14. This CDR3 spans 17 amino acids. In DNA form, the CDR3 reads TGCGCCAGCAGCTACCGAGGTGGGCTAGCGGGCTCCAATGAGCAGTTCTTC. Protein: CASSYRGGLAGSNEQFF.

In its sample, this clone was seen once. This chain joins TRBV4-1 and TRBJ2-1; 14 nucleotides align to TRBD2. CDR1 and CDR2 (germline): MGHRA, YSYEKL. With 3 bases clipped from V and 11 bases from J, the junction kept 12 bases outside the gene matches. This CDR3 has 17 residues. The CDR3 region is CASSQTGTSGRDRKQFF. CDR3 DNA sequence: TGCGCCAGCAGCCAGACAGGGACTAGCGGGAGAGATAGGAAGCAGTTCTTC.

The V gene is TRBV7-8, the J gene TRBJ1-1; no firm D call. The length of the CDR3 is 14 residues. The germline gives CDR1 SGHVS, CDR2 FQNEAQ. V was shortened by 5 bases and J by 1 base, with 11 bases between the two germline ends. CDR3 residues: CASSVERTNTEAFF. CDR3 in DNA: TGTGCCAGCAGCGTTGAGAGAACGAACACTGAAGCTTTCTTT. Filled out from reference TRBV7-8 and TRBJ1-1, the complete variable domain reads GAGVSQSPRYKVAKRGQDVALRCDPISGHVSLFWYQQALGQGPEFLTYFQNEAQLDKSGLPSDRFFAERPEGSVSTLKIQRTQQEDSAVYLCASSVERTNTEAFFGQGTRLTVV.

The chain joins TRBV27 to TRBJ2-7; 7 bases match TRBD2. V shed 7 bases and J 1 base; nucleotides not matched to a gene: 7. Per the germline V gene, CDR1 is MNHEY and CDR2 is SMNVEV (reference sequence). The CDR3 spans 14 residues. This CDR3 is CASKSRRESYEQYF. CDR3 DNA: TGTGCCAGCAAGAGTCGGCGGGAGTCCTACGAGCAGTACTTC.

The chain employs TRBV9 and TRBJ2-7; 10 positions match TRBD2. Germline V gene sequence: CDR1 SGDLS, CDR2 YYNGEE. V lost 0 bases, J lost 3 bases, and 6 bases stayed unmatched. The CDR3 has 16 amino acids. DNA of the CDR3: TGTGCCAGCAGCGTAGAGAGCGGGGGGGGAAACTACGAGCAGTACTTC. It encodes CASSVESGGGNYEQYF.

CDR3 nucleotides: TGCGCCAGCAGTGAGCACTCAGGGTGGGATACGCAGTATTTT. This translates into CASSEHSGWDTQYF. The chain joins TRBV10-1 to TRBJ2-3, with D maybe TRBD1 (5 bases). Germline V gives CDR1 WNHNN, CDR2 SYGVQD (reference sequence). The CDR3 contains 14 residues. V was trimmed by 2 bases and J by 6 bases, leaving 12 bases between them.

This clone has only one observation. This sequence joins TRBV9 and TRBJ1-6, with D possibly TRBD1 on 6 matching bases. V was trimmed by 4 bases and J by 10 bases, leaving 18 bases between them. Germline values: CDR1 SGDLS, CDR2 YYNGEE. This CDR3 is 15 amino acids long. The chain's CDR3 is CASSPTGGPRSPLHF. CDR3 coding DNA: TGTGCCAGCAGCCCAACTGGGGGCCCCCGCTCACCCCTCCACTTT. Complete variable domain (other parts from reference TRBV9 and TRBJ1-6): DSGVTQTPKHLITATGQRVTLRCSPRSGDLSVYWYQQSLDQGLQFLIQYYNGEERAKGNILERFSAQQFPDLHSELNLSSLELGDSALYFCASSPTGGPRSPLHFGNGTRLTVT.

This clone was picked up one time. The chain combines TRBV28 with TRBJ1-5; 8 bases map to TRBD1. The CDR3 is made up of 16 amino acids. V lost 6 bases, J lost 1 base, and 8 bases stayed unmatched. Germline V gene sequence: CDR1 MDHEN, CDR2 SYDVKM. CDR3 DNA sequence: TGTGCCAGCAGCAAGGCAGGGGGCGTGAGCAATCAGCCCCAGCATTTT. Its translation is CASSKAGGVSNQPQHF.

V usage is TRBV6-1 and J usage is TRBJ2-7, with a possible D match to TRBD2 (7 bases). Per the germline V gene, CDR1 is MNHNS and CDR2 is SASEGT. CDR3 length: 13 residues. Trimming cost V 6 bases and J 5 bases, with 14 bases left between them. CDR3 in DNA: TGTGCCAGCAGACCGTTAGGGGGGGACGAGCAGTACTTC. Its translation: CASRPLGGDEQYF.